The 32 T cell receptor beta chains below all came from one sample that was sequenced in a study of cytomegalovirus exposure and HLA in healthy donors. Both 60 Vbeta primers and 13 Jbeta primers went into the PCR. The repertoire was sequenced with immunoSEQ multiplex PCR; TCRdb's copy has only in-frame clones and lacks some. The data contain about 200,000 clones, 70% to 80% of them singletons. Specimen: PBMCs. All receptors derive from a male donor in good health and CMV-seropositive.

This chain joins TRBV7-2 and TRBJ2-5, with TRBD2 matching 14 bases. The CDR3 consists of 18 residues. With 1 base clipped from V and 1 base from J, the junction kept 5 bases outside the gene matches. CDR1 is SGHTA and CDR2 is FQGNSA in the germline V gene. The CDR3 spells CASSLVVGLAGAQETQYF. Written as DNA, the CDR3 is TGTGCCAGCAGCTTAGTGGTGGGACTAGCGGGGGCCCAAGAGACCCAGTACTTC. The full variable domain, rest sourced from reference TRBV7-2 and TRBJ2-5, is GAGVSQSPSNKVTEKGKDVELRCDPISGHTALYWYRQSLGQGLEFLIYFQGNSAPDKSGLPSDRFSAERTGGSVSTLTIQRTQQEDSAVYLCASSLVVGLAGAQETQYFGPGTRLLVL.

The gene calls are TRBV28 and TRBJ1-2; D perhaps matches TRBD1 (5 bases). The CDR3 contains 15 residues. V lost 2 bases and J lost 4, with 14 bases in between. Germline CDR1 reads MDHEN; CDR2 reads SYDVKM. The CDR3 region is CASSLPRTLPYGYTF. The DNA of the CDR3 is TGTGCCAGCAGTTTACCCAGGACATTACCCTATGGCTACACCTTC.

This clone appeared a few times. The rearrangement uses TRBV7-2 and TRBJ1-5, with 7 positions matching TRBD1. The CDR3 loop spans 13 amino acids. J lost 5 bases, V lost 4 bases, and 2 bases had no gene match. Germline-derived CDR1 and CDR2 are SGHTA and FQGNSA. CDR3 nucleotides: TGTGCCAGCAGCTCAACAGGGGATCAGCCCCAGCATTTT. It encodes CASSSTGDQPQHF.

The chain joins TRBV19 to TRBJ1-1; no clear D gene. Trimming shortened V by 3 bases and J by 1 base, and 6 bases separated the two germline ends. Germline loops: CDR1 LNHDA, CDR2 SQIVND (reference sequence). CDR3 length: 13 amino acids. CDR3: CASSIGWNTEAFF. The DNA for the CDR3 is TGTGCCAGTAGTATCGGGTGGAACACTGAAGCTTTCTTT. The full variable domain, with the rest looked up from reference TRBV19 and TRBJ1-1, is DGGITQSPKYLFRKEGQNVTLSCEQNLNHDAMYWYRQDPGQGLRLIYYSQIVNDFQKGDIAEGYSVSREKKESFPLTVTSAQKNPTAFYLCASSIGWNTEAFFGQGTRLTVV.

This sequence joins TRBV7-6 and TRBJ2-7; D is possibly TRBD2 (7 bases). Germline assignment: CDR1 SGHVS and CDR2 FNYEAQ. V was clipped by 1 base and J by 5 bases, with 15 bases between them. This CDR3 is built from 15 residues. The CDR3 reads CASSLVEGGAHEQYF. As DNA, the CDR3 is TGTGCCAGCAGCTTAGTGGAGGGGGGGGCCCACGAGCAGTACTTC.

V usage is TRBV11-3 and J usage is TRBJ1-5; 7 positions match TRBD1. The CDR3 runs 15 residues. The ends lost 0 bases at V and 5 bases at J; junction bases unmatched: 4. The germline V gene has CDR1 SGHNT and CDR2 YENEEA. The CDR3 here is CASSLDRGADQPQHF. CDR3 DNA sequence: TGTGCCAGCAGCTTAGACAGGGGGGCGGATCAGCCCCAGCATTTT.

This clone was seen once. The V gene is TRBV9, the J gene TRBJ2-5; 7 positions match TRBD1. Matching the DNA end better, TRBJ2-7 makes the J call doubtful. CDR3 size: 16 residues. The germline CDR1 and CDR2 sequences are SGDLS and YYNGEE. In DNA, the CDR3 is TGTGCCAGCAGCCCTAATCCGGGACAGTCGACCTACGAGCAGTACTTC. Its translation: CASSPNPGQSTYEQYF.

The CDR3 here is CASRGTGANYGYTF. In nucleotides, the CDR3 is TGTGCCAGCAGGGGGACAGGGGCTAACTATGGCTACACCTTC. The chain combines TRBV6-5 with TRBJ1-2; 10 nucleotides line up with TRBD1. V trimming: 6 bases; J trimming: 0 bases; junction bases outside the gene matches: 1. The CDR3 loop spans 14 amino acids. Looked up from germline, CDR1 is MNHEY and CDR2 is SVGAGI.

CDR3 amino acids: CASSLGHVEKLFF. In DNA, the CDR3 is TGTGCCAGCAGCTTAGGACACGTTGAAAAACTGTTTTTT. J is TRBJ1-4 and V is TRBV7-2; D remains ambiguous. V lost 1 base, J lost 7 bases, and 7 bases lay in between. The CDR3 has 13 amino acids. CDR1 SGHTA and CDR2 FQGNSA come from the germline V gene.

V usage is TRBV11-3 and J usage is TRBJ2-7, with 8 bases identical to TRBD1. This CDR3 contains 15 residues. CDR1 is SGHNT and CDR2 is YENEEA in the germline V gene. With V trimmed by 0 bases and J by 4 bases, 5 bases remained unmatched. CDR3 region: CASSLEAGGWYEQYF. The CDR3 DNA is TGTGCCAGCAGCTTAGAGGCAGGGGGCTGGTACGAGCAGTACTTC.

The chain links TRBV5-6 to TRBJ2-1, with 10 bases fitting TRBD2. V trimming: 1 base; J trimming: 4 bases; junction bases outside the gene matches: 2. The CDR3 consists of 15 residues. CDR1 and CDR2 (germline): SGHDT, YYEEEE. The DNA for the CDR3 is TGTGCCAGCAGCTTGAGACTAGCGGGTTACAATGAGCAGTTCTTC. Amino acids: CASSLRLAGYNEQFF.

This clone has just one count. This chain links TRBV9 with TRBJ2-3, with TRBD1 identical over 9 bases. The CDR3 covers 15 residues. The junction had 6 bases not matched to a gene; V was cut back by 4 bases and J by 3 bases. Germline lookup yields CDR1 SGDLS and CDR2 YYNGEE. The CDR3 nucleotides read TGTGCCAGCAGCCTGGGACAGGGTAGTACAGATACGCAGTATTTT. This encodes CASSLGQGSTDTQYF. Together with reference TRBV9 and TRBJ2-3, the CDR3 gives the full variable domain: DSGVTQTPKHLITATGQRVTLRCSPRSGDLSVYWYQQSLDQGLQFLIQYYNGEERAKGNILERFSAQQFPDLHSELNLSSLELGDSALYFCASSLGQGSTDTQYFGPGTRLTVL.

Here the CDR3 reads CASSHSGSQETQYF. The DNA for the CDR3 is TGTGCCAGCAGCCACTCCGGGTCGCAAGAGACCCAGTACTTC. V usage is TRBV7-9 and J usage is TRBJ2-5; D ambiguous. Germline-derived CDR1 and CDR2 are SEHNR and FQNEAQ (reference sequence). The CDR3 is made up of 14 amino acids. Trimming took off 5 bases at V and 2 bases at J, with 12 bases between the two ends. The whole variable domain, remainder taken from reference TRBV7-9 and TRBJ2-5, is DTGVSQNPRHKITKRGQNVTFRCDPISEHNRLYWYRQTLGQGPEFLTYFQNEAQLEKSRLLSDRFSAERPKGSFSTLEIQRTEQGDSAMYLCASSHSGSQETQYFGPGTRLLVL.

The CDR3 coding sequence is TGTGCCATCAGTGACTGGGGGCCTAGCACAGATACGCAGTATTTT. Translation gives CAISDWGPSTDTQYF. This rearrangement joins TRBV10-3 to TRBJ2-3; possibly TRBD1 for D (6 bases). The germline CDR1 and CDR2 sequences are ENHRY and SYGVKD. Trimming pared 3 bases from V and 0 bases from J, leaving 10 bases between. CDR3 length: 15 amino acids.

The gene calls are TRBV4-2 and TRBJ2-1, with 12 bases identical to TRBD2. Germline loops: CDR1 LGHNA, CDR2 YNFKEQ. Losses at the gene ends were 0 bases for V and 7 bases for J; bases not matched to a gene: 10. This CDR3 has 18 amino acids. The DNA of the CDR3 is TGTGCCAGCAGCCAAGATTTACTAGCGGGGGGTTTGCGAAATGAGCAGTTCTTC. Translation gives CASSQDLLAGGLRNEQFF.

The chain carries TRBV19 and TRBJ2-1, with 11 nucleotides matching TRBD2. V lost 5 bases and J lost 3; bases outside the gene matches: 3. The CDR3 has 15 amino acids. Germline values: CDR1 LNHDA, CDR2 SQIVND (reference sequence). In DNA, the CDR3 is TGTGCCAGTAGTCCGGGACTAGCGGACTACAATGAGCAGTTCTTC. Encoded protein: CASSPGLADYNEQFF.

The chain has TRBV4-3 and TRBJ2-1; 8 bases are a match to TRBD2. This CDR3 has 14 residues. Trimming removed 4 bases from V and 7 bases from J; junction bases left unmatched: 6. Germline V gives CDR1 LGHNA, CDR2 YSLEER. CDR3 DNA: TGCGCCAGCAGCCTAGCGGGGAAGGTTAATGAGCAGTTCTTC. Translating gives CASSLAGKVNEQFF.

Written as DNA, the CDR3 is TGTGCCAGCAGCTCACCCTTAGGGACTAGCGGGAGGGCCACAGATACGCAGTATTTT. Amino acid sequence: CASSSPLGTSGRATDTQYF. V and J are TRBV11-1 and TRBJ2-3; 16 bases match TRBD2. The CDR3 loop spans 19 amino acids. Germline lookup yields CDR1 SGHAT and CDR2 FQDESV (reference sequence). V was pared by 4 bases and J by 2 bases, with 9 bases of the junction left unmatched.

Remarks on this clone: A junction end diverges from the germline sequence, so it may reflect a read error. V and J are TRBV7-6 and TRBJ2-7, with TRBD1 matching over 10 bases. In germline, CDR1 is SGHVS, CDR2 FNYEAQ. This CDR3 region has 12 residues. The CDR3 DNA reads TGTGCCAGCAGCACACACCGGGACAGGGGTACCTTC. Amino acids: CASSTHRDRGTF.

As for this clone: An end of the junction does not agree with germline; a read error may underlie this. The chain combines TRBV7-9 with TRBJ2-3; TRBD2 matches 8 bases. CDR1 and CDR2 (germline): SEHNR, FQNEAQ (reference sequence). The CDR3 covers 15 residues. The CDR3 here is CSSEWIAGRTDTQYF. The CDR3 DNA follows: TGTTCCAGCGAGTGGATAGCGGGACGCACAGATACGCAGTATTTT.

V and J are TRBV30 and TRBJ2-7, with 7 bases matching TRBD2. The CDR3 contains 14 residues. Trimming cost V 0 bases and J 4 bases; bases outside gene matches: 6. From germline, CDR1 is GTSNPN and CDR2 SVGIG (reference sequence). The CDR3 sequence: CAWSVSFGRYEQYF. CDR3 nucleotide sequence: TGTGCCTGGAGTGTTAGCTTCGGGAGGTACGAGCAGTACTTC. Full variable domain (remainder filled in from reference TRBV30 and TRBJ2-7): SQTIHQWPATLVQPVGSPLSLECTVEGTSNPNLYWYRQAAGRGLQLLFYSVGIGQISSEVPQNLSASRPQDRQFILSSKKLLLSDSGFYLCAWSVSFGRYEQYFGPGTRLTVT.

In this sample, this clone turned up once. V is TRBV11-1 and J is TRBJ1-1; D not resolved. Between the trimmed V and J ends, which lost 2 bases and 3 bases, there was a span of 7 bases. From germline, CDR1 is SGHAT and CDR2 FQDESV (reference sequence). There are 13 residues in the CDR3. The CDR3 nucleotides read TGTGCCAGCAGCTTAAGTCTAGACACTGAAGCTTTCTTT. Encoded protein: CASSLSLDTEAFF. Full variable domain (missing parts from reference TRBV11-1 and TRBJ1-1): EAEVAQSPRYKITEKSQAVAFWCDPISGHATLYWYRQILGQGPELLVQFQDESVVDDSQLPKDRFSAERLKGVDSTLKIQPAELGDSAMYLCASSLSLDTEAFFGQGTRLTVV.

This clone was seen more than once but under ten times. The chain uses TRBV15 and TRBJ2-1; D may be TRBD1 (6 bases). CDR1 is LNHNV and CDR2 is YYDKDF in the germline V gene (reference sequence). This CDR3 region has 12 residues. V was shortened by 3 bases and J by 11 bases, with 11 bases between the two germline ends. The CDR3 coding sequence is TGTGCCACCAGCAGGGAACGGGACAAGCAGTTCTTC. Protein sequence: CATSRERDKQFF.

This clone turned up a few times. The CDR3 loop is CASNGKTGKGGYTF. CDR3 in DNA: TGTGCCAGCAACGGAAAAACAGGGAAGGGTGGCTACACCTTC. The chain has TRBV7-9 and TRBJ1-2; possible D gene TRBD1, 6 bases. Trimming left V 7 bases short and J 7 bases short, with 19 bases between. The CDR3 loop spans 14 amino acids. Looked up from germline, CDR1 is SEHNR and CDR2 is FQNEAQ (reference sequence).

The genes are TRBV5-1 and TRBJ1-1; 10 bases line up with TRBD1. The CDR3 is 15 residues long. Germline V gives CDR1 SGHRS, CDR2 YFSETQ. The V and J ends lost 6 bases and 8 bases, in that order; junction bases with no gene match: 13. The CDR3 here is CASTLGQGVISEAFF. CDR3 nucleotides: TGCGCCAGCACCCTTGGACAGGGGGTTATTTCGGAAGCTTTCTTT.

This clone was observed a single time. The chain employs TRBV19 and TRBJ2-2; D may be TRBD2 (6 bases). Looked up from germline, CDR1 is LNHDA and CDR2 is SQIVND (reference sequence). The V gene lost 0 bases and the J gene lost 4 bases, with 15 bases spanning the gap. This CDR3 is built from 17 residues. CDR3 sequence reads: CASSIDRGGAPTGELFF. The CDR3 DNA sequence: TGTGCCAGTAGTATAGATCGTGGAGGGGCGCCCACCGGGGAGCTGTTTTTT.

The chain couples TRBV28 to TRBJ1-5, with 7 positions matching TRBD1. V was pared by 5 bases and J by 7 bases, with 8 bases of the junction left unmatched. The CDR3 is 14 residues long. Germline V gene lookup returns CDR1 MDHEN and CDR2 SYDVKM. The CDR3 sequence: CASSPRQGGQPQHF. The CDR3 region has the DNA TGTGCCAGCAGTCCGCGACAGGGCGGGCAGCCCCAGCATTTT. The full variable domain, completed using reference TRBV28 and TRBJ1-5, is DVKVTQSSRYLVKRTGEKVFLECVQDMDHENMFWYRQDPGLGLRLIYFSYDVKMKEKGDIPEGYSVSREKKERFSLILESASTNQTSMYLCASSPRQGGQPQHFGDGTRLSIL.

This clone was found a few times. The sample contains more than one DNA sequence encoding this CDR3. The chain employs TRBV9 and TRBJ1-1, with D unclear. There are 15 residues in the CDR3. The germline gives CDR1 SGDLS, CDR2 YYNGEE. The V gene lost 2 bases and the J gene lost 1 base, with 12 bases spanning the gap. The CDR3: CASSVGGEGNTEAFF. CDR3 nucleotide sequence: TGTGCCAGCAGCGTGGGCGGGGAAGGGAACACTGAAGCTTTCTTT.

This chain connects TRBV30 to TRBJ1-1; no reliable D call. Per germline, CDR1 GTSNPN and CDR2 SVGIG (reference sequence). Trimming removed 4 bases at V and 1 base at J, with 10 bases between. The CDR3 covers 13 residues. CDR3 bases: TGTGCCTGGAACAACCGACAGAACACTGAAGCTTTCTTT. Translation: CAWNNRQNTEAFF. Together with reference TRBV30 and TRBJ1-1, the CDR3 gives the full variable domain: SQTIHQWPATLVQPVGSPLSLECTVEGTSNPNLYWYRQAAGRGLQLLFYSVGIGQISSEVPQNLSASRPQDRQFILSSKKLLLSDSGFYLCAWNNRQNTEAFFGQGTRLTVV.

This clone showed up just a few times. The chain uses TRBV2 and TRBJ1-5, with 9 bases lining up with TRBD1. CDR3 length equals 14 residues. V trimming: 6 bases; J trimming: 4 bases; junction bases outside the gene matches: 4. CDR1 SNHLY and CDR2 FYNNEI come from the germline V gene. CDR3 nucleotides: TGTGCCAGCAGGGGGGACAGGGAGAATCAGCCCCAGCATTTT. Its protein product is CASRGDRENQPQHF.

The CDR3 loop reads CASSQDRVPSYGYTF. CDR3 nucleotides: TGCGCCAGCAGCCAGGACAGGGTCCCTTCCTATGGCTACACCTTC. The chain employs TRBV4-1 and TRBJ1-2, with 8 bases aligning to TRBD1. CDR1 is MGHRA, CDR2 YSYEKL, per germline. Germline trimming cut 3 bases from V and 4 bases from J; bases unmatched to any gene: 7. CDR3 length: 15 amino acids.

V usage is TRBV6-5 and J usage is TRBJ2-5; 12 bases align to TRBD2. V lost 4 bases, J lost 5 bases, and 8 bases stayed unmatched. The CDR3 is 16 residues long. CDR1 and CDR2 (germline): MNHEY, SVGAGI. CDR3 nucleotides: TGTGCCAGCAGTTCCGCACTAGCGGGAGGACTGGAGACCCAGTACTTC. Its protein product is CASSSALAGGLETQYF.